Listed here is a single TCR beta chain. TCRdb's copy holds only in-frame clones and misses some; the assay was immunoSEQ multiplex PCR. This table has 60,000 to 75,000 clones, approximately 86% appearing once. The data derive from a study of OX40 agonist ivuxolimab in advanced cancers. About the research overall: Subjects had a mean age of around 60 years, with a range of roughly 20 to 80; more than 70% were male. Eligibility rules accepted prior anti-PD-1, anti-PD-L1 or anti-CTLA-4 therapy, and 30% to 40% had some.

The V gene lost 0 bases and the J gene lost 4 bases, with 5 bases spanning the gap. CDR3 length equals 13 residues. Germline V gives CDR1 MNHEY, CDR2 SVGAGI. The source of this sequence is an adult with an advanced solid tumor such as melanoma, head and neck, liver or kidney cancer. This specimen consisted of CD4+ or CD8+ T cells sorted from blood, obtained in a trial of the OX40 agonist ivuxolimab. The J gene is TRBJ2-3, the V gene TRBV6-5; D is uncertain. The CDR3: CASSYSRADTQYF. As DNA, the CDR3 is TGTGCCAGCAGTTACTCTAGGGCAGATACGCAGTATTTT.